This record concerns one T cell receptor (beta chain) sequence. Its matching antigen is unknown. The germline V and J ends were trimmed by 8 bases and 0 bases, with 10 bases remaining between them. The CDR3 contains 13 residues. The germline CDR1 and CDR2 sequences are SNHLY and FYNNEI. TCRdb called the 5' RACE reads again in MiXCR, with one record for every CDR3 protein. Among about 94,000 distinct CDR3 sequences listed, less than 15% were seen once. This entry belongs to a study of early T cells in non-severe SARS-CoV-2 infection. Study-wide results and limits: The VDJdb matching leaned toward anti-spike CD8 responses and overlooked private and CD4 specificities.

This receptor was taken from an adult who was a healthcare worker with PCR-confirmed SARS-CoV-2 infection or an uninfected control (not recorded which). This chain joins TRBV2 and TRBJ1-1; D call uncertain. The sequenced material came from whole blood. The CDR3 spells CASQGSMNTEAFF. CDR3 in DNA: TGTGCCAGCCAAGGATCAATGAACACTGAAGCTTTCTTT.